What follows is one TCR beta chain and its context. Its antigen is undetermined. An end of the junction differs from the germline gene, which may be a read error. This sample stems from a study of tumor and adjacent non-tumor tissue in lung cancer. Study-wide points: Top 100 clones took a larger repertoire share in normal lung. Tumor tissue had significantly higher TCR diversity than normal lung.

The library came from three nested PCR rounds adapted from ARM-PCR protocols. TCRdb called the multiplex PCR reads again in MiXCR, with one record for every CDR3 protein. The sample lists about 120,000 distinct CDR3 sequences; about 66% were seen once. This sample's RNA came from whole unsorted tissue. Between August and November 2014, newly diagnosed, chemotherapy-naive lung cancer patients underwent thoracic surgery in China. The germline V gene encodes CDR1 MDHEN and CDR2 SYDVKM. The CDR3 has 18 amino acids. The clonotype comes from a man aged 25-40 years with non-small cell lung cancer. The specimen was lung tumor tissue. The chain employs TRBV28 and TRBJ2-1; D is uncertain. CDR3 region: CTSSSPTAEKSSYNKQFF. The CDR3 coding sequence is TGTACCAGCAGTTCCCCCACAGCAGAGAAGAGCTCCTACAATAAGCAATTCTTC. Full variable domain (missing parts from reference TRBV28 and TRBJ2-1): DVKVTQSSRYLVKRTGEKVFLECVQDMDHENMFWYRQDPGLGLRLIYFSYDVKMKEKGDIPEGYSVSREKKERFSLILESASTNQTSMYLCTSSSPTAEKSSYNKQFFGPGTRLTVL.